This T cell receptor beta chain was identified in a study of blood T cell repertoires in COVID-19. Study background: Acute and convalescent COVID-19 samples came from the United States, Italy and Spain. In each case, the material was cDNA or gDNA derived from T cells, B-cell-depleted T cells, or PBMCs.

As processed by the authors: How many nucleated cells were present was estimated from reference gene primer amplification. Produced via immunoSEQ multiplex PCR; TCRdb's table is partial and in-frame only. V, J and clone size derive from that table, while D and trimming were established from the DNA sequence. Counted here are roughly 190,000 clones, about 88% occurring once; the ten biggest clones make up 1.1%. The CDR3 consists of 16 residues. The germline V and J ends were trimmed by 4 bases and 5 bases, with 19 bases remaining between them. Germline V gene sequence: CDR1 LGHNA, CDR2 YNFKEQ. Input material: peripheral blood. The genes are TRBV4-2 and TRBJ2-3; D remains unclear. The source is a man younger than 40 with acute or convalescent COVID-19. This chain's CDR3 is CASSLNPRGVGDTQYF. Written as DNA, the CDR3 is TGTGCCAGCAGCCTCAACCCCCGTGGAGTAGGAGATACGCAGTATTTT.